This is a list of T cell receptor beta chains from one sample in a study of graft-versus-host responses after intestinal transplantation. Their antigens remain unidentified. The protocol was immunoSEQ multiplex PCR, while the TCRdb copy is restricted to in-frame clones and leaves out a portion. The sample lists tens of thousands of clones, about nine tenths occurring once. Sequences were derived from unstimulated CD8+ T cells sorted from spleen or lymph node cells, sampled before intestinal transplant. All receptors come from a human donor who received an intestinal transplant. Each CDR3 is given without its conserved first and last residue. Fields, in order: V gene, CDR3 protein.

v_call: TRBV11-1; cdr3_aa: ASSLPPGHSSGNTIY
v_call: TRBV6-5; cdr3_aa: ASSYTTGPYEQY
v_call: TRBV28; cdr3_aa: ASSLLLLSNRRHTGELF
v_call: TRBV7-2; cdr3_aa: ASSLANSPEQF
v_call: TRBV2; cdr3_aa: ASSEVGQSSGYT
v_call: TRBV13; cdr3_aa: ASSELGYYGYT
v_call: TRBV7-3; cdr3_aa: ASSYTGTSGGAYVTDTQY
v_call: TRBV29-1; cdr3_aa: SVTAGTGGNYGYT
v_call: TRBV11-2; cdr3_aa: ASSQRGETDTQY
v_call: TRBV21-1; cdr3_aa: ASSNVNTEAF
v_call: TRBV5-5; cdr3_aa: ASSLTGLGYNEQF